The 11 T cell receptor beta chains below come from one sample, sequenced in a study of shared clonotypes between healthy human individuals. Sequenced by immunoSEQ multiplex PCR; TCRdb stores in-frame clones only, minus some. Found here are 90,000 to 150,000 clones, roughly two thirds of them singletons; the top ten hold 24%. The sequenced material came from memory CD8+ T cells sorted from blood. Specified subset: CD45RO+ cells pooled with CCR7-negative TemRA cells. The receptors derive from a woman aged 25 to 39 in good health.

Here the CDR3 reads CASSIRTGNYGYTF. Here the CDR3 DNA reads TGTGCCAGTAGTATCCGGACAGGAAACTATGGCTACACCTTC. The chain links TRBV19 to TRBJ1-2; 7 bases fit TRBD1. Germline V gene sequence: CDR1 LNHDA, CDR2 SQIVND (reference sequence). V lost 3 bases and J lost 2; bases outside the gene matches: 3. This CDR3 comprises 14 residues.

V gene TRBV14 combines with J gene TRBJ2-3; TRBD2 matches 8 bases. CDR1 SGHDN and CDR2 FVKESK come from the germline V gene. Unmatched junction bases numbered 8, after V lost 7 bases and J lost 2 bases. This CDR3 has 15 amino acids. The CDR3 reads CASTPFSGNTDTQYF. The CDR3 coding sequence is TGTGCCAGCACCCCGTTTAGCGGGAACACAGATACGCAGTATTTT.

V usage is TRBV6-5 and J usage is TRBJ1-1; no clear D. The CDR3 is made up of 14 amino acids. Deletions cut 3 bases from V and 6 bases from J, with 14 bases between. Germline CDR1 MNHEY, CDR2 SVGAGI. The DNA for the CDR3 is TGTGCCAGCAGTTATTCCGTTTTTTTCGCTGAAGCTTTCTTT. It codes for CASSYSVFFAEAFF.

The CDR3 is CASSPTNAGELFF. The CDR3 coding sequence is TGTGCCAGCAGTCCTACAAACGCCGGGGAGCTGTTTTTT. V usage is TRBV6-6 and J usage is TRBJ2-2; D is unresolved. Germline V gene sequence: CDR1 MNHNY, CDR2 SVGAGI (reference sequence). This CDR3 is 13 amino acids long. Trimming left V 5 bases short and J 6 bases short, with 10 bases between.

The V gene is TRBV13, the J gene TRBJ2-1; 8 nucleotides match TRBD1. The germline CDR1 and CDR2 sequences are PRHDT and FYEKMQ (reference sequence). The CDR3 extends over 16 amino acids. Trimming took 5 bases from V and 3 from J; bases not matched to a gene: 9. DNA of the CDR3: TGTGCCAGCAGCCTACGGACAGGGCAATTCTACAATGAGCAGTTCTTC. This translates into CASSLRTGQFYNEQFF.

The chain uses TRBV23-1 and TRBJ2-3; weak D call: TRBD2 (5 bases). TRBV23-1 counts as an open reading frame of uncertain function. The CDR3 length is 17 residues. Trimming cost V 2 bases and J 6 bases, with 21 bases left between them. CDR3 residues: CASSQAHSAATGDTQYF. CDR3 sequence (DNA): TGCGCCAGCAGTCAAGCCCATTCAGCGGCCACGGGGGATACGCAGTATTTT.

This clone has a count of ten or more. J is TRBJ2-3 and V is TRBV12-5, with 12 bases aligning to TRBD2. CDR1 is LGHNT and CDR2 is FRNRAP in the germline V gene. This CDR3 contains 15 residues. V lost 7 bases, J lost 3 bases, and 5 bases stayed unmatched. CDR3 in amino acids: CASARTSGNTDTQYF. CDR3 DNA: TGTGCTAGTGCCCGGACTAGCGGGAATACAGATACGCAGTATTTT.

The chain links TRBV2 to TRBJ1-5, with TRBD1 as a possible D gene (5 bases). CDR1 is SNHLY and CDR2 is FYNNEI in the germline V gene. V lost 5 bases and J 2 bases, leaving 22 bases between the germline ends. The CDR3 is made up of 18 amino acids. The DNA of the CDR3 is TGTGCCAGCAGTCTTACAGGATCCGGCATTCGGGGCAATCAGCCCCAGCATTTT. It specifies CASSLTGSGIRGNQPQHF.

At least ten counts were recorded for this clone. The V gene is TRBV18, the J gene TRBJ1-1, with TRBD1 identical over 9 bases. This CDR3 spans 15 amino acids. The germline V gene has CDR1 KGHSH and CDR2 LQKENI. The trim removed 3 bases at V and 7 bases at J, leaving 9 bases unmatched. The CDR3 here is CASSPYRGREGEAFF. The CDR3 coding sequence is TGTGCCAGCTCACCTTACAGGGGGCGTGAGGGTGAAGCTTTCTTT.

The gene calls are TRBV28 and TRBJ1-6; the D is unclear. The CDR3 has 11 residues. V was pared by 6 bases and J by 9 bases, with 6 bases between. Germline V gene lookup returns CDR1 MDHEN and CDR2 SYDVKM. CDR3 DNA sequence: TGTGCCAGCAGGAGTGGTTCACCCCTCCACTTT. This codes for CASRSGSPLHF.

J is TRBJ1-3 and V is TRBV11-2; 7 bases line up with TRBD1. The length of the CDR3 is 14 residues. The V and J ends lost 8 bases and 4 bases, in that order; junction bases with no gene match: 8. Germline V gives CDR1 SGHAT, CDR2 FQNNGV. CDR3 sequence: CASGGKGAGNTIYF. The CDR3 DNA reads as TGTGCCAGCGGGGGTAAGGGGGCAGGAAACACCATATATTTT.